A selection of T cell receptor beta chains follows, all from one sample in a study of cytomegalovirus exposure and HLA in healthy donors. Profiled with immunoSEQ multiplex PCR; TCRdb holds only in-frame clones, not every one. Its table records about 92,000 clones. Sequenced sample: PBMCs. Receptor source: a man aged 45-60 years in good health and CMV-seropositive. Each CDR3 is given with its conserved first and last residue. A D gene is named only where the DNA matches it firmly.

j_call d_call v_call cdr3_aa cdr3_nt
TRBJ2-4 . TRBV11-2 CASSYESIQYF TGTGCCAGCAGCTACGAGAGCATTCAGTACTTC
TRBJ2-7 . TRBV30 CAWSGSRYEQYF TGTGCCTGGAGTGGATCCAGATACGAGCAGTACTTC
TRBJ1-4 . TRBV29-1 CSSRGIGEKLFF TGCAGCTCCAGGGGAATAGGTGAAAAACTGTTTTTT
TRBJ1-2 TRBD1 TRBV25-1 CASSEDRAYGYTF TGTGCCAGCAGTGAGGACAGGGCCTATGGCTACACCTTC
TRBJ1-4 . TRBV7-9 CASSPRAGKEKLFF TGTGCCAGCAGCCCCCGGGCGGGGAAGGAAAAACTGTTTTTT
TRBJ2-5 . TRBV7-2 CASSLVWEKKETQYF TGTGCCAGCAGCTTAGTTTGGGAGAAGAAAGAGACCCAGTACTTC
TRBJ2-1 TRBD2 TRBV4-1 CASSQEAGGSYNEQFF TGCGCCAGCAGCCAAGAGGCGGGAGGCTCCTACAATGAGCAGTTCTTC
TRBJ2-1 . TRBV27 CASSMTASSYNEQFF TGTGCCAGCAGCATGACAGCCAGCTCCTACAATGAGCAGTTCTTC
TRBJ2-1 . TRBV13 CASSLGLDRGKQFF TGTGCCAGCAGCTTAGGTCTGGATCGGGGGAAGCAGTTCTTC
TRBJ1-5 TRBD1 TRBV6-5 CASSSQGDQPQHF TGTGCCAGCAGTTCTCAGGGGGATCAGCCCCAGCATTTT
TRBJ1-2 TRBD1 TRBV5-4 CASSLGTGQSGYTF TGTGCCAGCAGCTTGGGGACAGGGCAAAGCGGCTACACCTTC
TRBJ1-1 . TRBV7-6 CASSPLIRFAPQGTEAFF TGTGCCAGCAGCCCACTCATCCGGTTCGCGCCCCAGGGCACTGAAGCTTTCTTT
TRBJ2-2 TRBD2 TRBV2 CASSVYRTSGNTGELFF TGTGCCAGCAGTGTATATAGGACTAGCGGGAACACCGGGGAGCTGTTTTTT
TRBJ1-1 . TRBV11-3 CASSLGRDYTEAFF TGTGCCAGCAGCTTGGGACGGGACTACACTGAAGCTTTCTTT
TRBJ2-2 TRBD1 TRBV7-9 CASSRYRDRGIGELFF TGTGCCAGCAGCAGATACCGGGACAGGGGGATCGGGGAGCTGTTTTTT
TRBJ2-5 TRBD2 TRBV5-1 CASSTTTSGGLETQYF TGCGCCAGCAGCACCACGACTAGCGGGGGCCTTGAGACCCAGTACTTC
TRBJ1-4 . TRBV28 CASSPTGTTNEKLFF TGTGCCAGCAGTCCGACGGGTACAACTAATGAAAAACTGTTTTTT
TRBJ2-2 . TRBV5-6 CASSFQGDTGELFF TGTGCCAGCAGCTTTCAAGGGGACACCGGGGAGCTGTTTTTT
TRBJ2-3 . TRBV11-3 CASSLMRDTQYF TGTGCCAGCAGCTTAATGAGGGATACGCAGTATTTT
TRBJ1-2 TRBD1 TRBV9 CASSAMGQRHGYTF TGTGCCAGCAGCGCAATGGGACAGAGACATGGCTACACCTTC
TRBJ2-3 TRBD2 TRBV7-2 CASSLQAGVADTQYF TGTGCCAGCAGCTTACAAGCGGGAGTCGCAGATACGCAGTATTTT
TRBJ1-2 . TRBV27 CASSLRFNYGYTF TGTGCCAGCAGCTTGAGATTTAACTATGGCTACACCTTC
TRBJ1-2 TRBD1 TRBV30 CAWSPDRYGYTF TGTGCCTGGAGCCCGGACAGGTACGGCTACACCTTC
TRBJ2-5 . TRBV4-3 CASSRGQGGQRQETQYF TGCGCCAGCAGCCGCGGACAGGGAGGGCAACGTCAAGAGACCCAGTACTTC
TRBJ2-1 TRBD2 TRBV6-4 CASSPSPSGSSYNEQFF TGTGCCAGCAGCCCTTCGCCGAGCGGGAGCTCCTACAATGAGCAGTTCTTC
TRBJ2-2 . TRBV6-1 CASSEPAQPGTPGELFF TGTGCCAGCAGTGAACCTGCCCAGCCGGGTACCCCCGGGGAGCTGTTTTTT
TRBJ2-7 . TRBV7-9 CASSLGSGIHEQYF TGTGCCAGCAGCTTAGGATCGGGGATCCACGAGCAGTACTTC
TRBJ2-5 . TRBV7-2 CASSLVGTQETQYF TGTGCCAGCAGCTTAGTTGGCACCCAAGAGACCCAGTACTTC
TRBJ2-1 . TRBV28 CASSLSAIREEQFF TGTGCCAGCAGTTTATCGGCCATCCGGGAAGAGCAGTTCTTC
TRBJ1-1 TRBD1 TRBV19 CASSIPPGTGSNTEAFF TGTGCCAGTAGTATCCCCCCCGGGACAGGTTCGAACACTGAAGCTTTCTTT